This TCR beta chain emerged from a study of T cell responses to AZD1222 COVID-19 vaccine. On this clone: Its antigen is undetermined. The same CDR3 is also encoded by other DNA sequences in this sample.

CDR3 length: 13 amino acids. V gave up 6 bases and J gave up 2 bases, with 7 bases separating them. Germline V gene data show CDR1 as MNHEY and CDR2 as SVGAGI. Sequencing used immunoSEQ multiplex PCR; TCRdb keeps in-frame clones, though not all of them. The table includes over 150,000 clones, 70% to 90% detected once. Study-level points and caveats: Donors skewed white British and female; clonal diversity was possibly underestimated. The study found vaccine-associated CD4 TCRs spanning spike, dominant at 160-218 and 743-854.

V gene TRBV6-5 combines with J gene TRBJ2-2, with D possibly being TRBD1 or TRBD2 (5 bases each). Sequencing was performed on peripheral blood, taken 28 days after the second AZD1222 dose. This sequence originates from an adult who received the AZD1222 COVID-19 vaccine. Here the CDR3 reads CASRRGNTGELFF. In DNA, the CDR3 is TGTGCCAGCAGACGGGGCAACACCGGGGAGCTGTTTTTT.